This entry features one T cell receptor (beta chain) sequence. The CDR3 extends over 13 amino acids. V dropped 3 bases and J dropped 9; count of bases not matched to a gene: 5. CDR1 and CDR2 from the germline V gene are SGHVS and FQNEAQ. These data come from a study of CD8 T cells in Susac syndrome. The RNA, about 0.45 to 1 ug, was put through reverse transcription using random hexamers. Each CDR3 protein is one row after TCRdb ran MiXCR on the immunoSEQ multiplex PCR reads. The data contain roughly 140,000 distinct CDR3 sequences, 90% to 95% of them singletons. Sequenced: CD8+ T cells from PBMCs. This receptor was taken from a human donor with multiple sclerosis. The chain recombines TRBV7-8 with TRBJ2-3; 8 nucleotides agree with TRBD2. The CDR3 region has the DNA TGTGCCAGCAGCTTCGAAACTAGCGGCACGCAGTATTTT. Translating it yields CASSFETSGTQYF.